This entry lists 28 T cell receptor beta chains sequenced from one sample in a study of T cells after yellow fever vaccination. TCRdb reprocessed the 5' RACE reads with MiXCR, giving one entry per CDR3 protein. Of 150,000 or so distinct CDR3 sequences in the sample, less than 9% are singletons; the top ten hold approximately 2.4%. The sequencing here drew on CD4+ T cells sorted from PBMCs, taken 5 to 6 days after the first yellow fever vaccination. The receptors shown here come from a man between 18 and 35 years old who received the YFV17D yellow fever vaccine.

This clonotype occurred many times. This chain connects TRBV12-3 or TRBV12-4 to TRBJ2-1; TRBD2 matches 8 bases. This CDR3 contains 19 residues. J was trimmed by 0 bases and V by 5 bases; bases with no gene match: 15. The CDR3 protein is CASSTLGAGGTSSYNEQFF. The CDR3 DNA is TGTGCCAGCAGTACCCTCGGGGCGGGGGGCACCTCCTCCTACAATGAGCAGTTCTTC.

This clonotype was recorded at least ten times. The rearrangement links TRBV28 to TRBJ2-1; TRBD1 might be the D (5 bases). Trimming cost V 5 bases and J 10 bases, with 12 bases left between them. This CDR3 contains 12 residues. CDR1 is MDHEN and CDR2 is SYDVKM in the germline V gene. In nucleotides, the CDR3 is TGTGCCAGCAGTCAGACAGAACACGAGCAGTTCTTC. Translated, it gives CASSQTEHEQFF. Variable domain in full (rest from reference TRBV28 and TRBJ2-1): DVKVTQSSRYLVKRTGEKVFLECVQDMDHENMFWYRQDPGLGLRLIYFSYDVKMKEKGDIPEGYSVSREKKERFSLILESASTNQTSMYLCASSQTEHEQFFGPGTRLTVL.

This clonotype was counted many times. The chain couples TRBV9 to TRBJ2-1, with 11 positions matching TRBD2. CDR1 is SGDLS and CDR2 is YYNGEE in the germline V gene. The CDR3 totals 16 residues. The J segment lost 5 bases and the V segment lost 2 bases, leaving 6 bases of the junction unmatched. The CDR3 here is CASSVRLAGGNNEQFF. CDR3 DNA sequence: TGTGCCAGCAGCGTTCGTCTAGCGGGGGGAAACAATGAGCAGTTCTTC.

The chain has TRBV6-1 and TRBJ2-6, with a possible D match to TRBD2 (6 bases). Per germline, CDR1 MNHNS and CDR2 SASEGT. The CDR3 consists of 14 residues. The V and J ends lost 7 bases and 1 base respectively, with 8 bases between them. As DNA, the CDR3 is TGTGCCAGCACTCGGGGGTCTGGGGCCAACGTCCTGACTTTC. Amino acids: CASTRGSGANVLTF.

V and J are TRBV3-1 and TRBJ1-2; TRBD1 matches 7 bases. This CDR3 spans 14 amino acids. Germline V gene lookup returns CDR1 LGHDT and CDR2 YNNKEL (reference sequence). Germline trimming cut 4 bases from V and 4 bases from J; bases unmatched to any gene: 6. This chain's CDR3 is CASSPLGQSYGYTF. CDR3 bases: TGTGCCAGCAGCCCACTGGGACAGTCCTATGGCTACACCTTC.

Ten or more counts support this clonotype. The rearrangement uses TRBV4-1 and TRBJ1-4; D is unresolved. V lost 4 bases and J lost 7, with 13 bases in between. The CDR3 covers 14 residues. Germline V gives CDR1 MGHRA, CDR2 YSYEKL. In DNA, the CDR3 is TGCGCCAGCAGCCCTTGGGAGCGGGGTGAAAAACTGTTTTTT. Translation gives CASSPWERGEKLFF.

Many counts were recorded for this clonotype. This chain joins TRBV10-3 and TRBJ1-3; D is undetermined. The CDR3 sequence is 15 residues long. CDR1 and CDR2 from the germline V gene are ENHRY and SYGVKD. V dropped 5 bases and J dropped 0 bases, with 11 bases sitting between them. The CDR3 DNA reads TGTGCCATCAGTCCCGACGGATTCTCTGGAAACACCATATATTTT. It is translated as CAISPDGFSGNTIYF.

The CDR3: CASTPIETQYF. As DNA, the CDR3 is TGTGCCAGCACCCCGATAGAGACGCAGTATTTT. The rearrangement joins TRBV12-3 or TRBV12-4 to TRBJ2-3; unclear D gene. The CDR3 spans 11 residues. Trimming pared 7 bases from V and 9 bases from J, leaving 11 bases between.

This clonotype appeared a few times. V usage is TRBV20-1 and J usage is TRBJ2-3; 7 bases fit TRBD2. The CDR3 sequence is 14 residues long. The germline CDR1 and CDR2 sequences are DFQATT and SNEGSKA (reference sequence). Trimming removed 6 bases from V and 2 bases from J; junction bases left unmatched: 8. The CDR3 DNA sequence: TGCAGTGCCTCGAGCGGGACCTACACAGATACGCAGTATTTT. Its translation is CSASSGTYTDTQYF.

This chain links TRBV7-3 with TRBJ2-1; TRBD2 matches 16 bases. The germline gives CDR1 SGHTA, CDR2 FQGTGA. Unmatched junction bases numbered 8, after V lost 5 bases and J lost 7 bases. The CDR3 has 17 amino acids. The CDR3 protein is CASSPGTSGGAGNEQFF. As DNA, the CDR3 is TGTGCCAGCAGCCCCGGGACTAGCGGGGGGGCCGGGAATGAGCAGTTCTTC.

This clonotype came up a few times. V gene TRBV7-2 combines with J gene TRBJ1-5, with D perhaps matching TRBD1 (5 bases). CDR1 and CDR2 from the germline V gene are SGHTA and FQGNSA. With 5 bases removed from V and 0 bases from J, the gap between germline ends came to 11 bases. CDR3 size: 15 residues. Written as DNA, the CDR3 is TGTGCCAGCAGCCGGGGGGAGGCTAGCAATCAGCCCCAGCATTTT. It translates to CASSRGEASNQPQHF. The full variable domain, its missing parts supplied by reference TRBV7-2 and TRBJ1-5, is GAGVSQSPSNKVTEKGKDVELRCDPISGHTALYWYRQSLGQGLEFLIYFQGNSAPDKSGLPSDRFSAERTGGSVSTLTIQRTQQEDSAVYLCASSRGEASNQPQHFGDGTRLSIL.

This clonotype was detected many times. The chain couples TRBV7-9 to TRBJ1-1, with D uncertain. V dropped 5 bases and J dropped 2 bases, with 12 bases sitting between them. Germline CDR1 is SEHNR and CDR2 is FQNEAQ (reference sequence). There are 14 residues in the CDR3. CDR3 coding DNA: TGTGCCAGCAGCCGCGGACTCCTAAACACTGAAGCTTTCTTT. Translation gives CASSRGLLNTEAFF.

The chain recombines TRBV4-1 with TRBJ2-7, with TRBD1 matching 12 bases. Trimming cost V 4 bases and J 9 bases; bases outside gene matches: 13. CDR1 and CDR2 from the germline V gene are MGHRA and YSYEKL. The CDR3 has 16 amino acids. Here the CDR3 DNA reads TGCGCCAGCAGCCCAACGTTGGGACAGGGGGCGGCAGGGCAGTACTTC. This encodes CASSPTLGQGAAGQYF.

There are many counts of this clonotype. The rearrangement links TRBV5-1 to TRBJ2-7; TRBD1 matches 9 bases. The CDR3 spans 14 residues. Germline V gives CDR1 SGHRS, CDR2 YFSETQ. With V trimmed by 6 bases and J by 6 bases, 10 bases remained unmatched. The CDR3 reads CASTLQGAISEQYF. The CDR3, as DNA: TGCGCCAGCACCCTACAGGGGGCGATTAGCGAGCAGTACTTC.

With respect to this clonotype: Possible read error: a much larger clone is one base away. The V call is TRBV5-5, the J call TRBJ1-4; no reliable D call. CDR3 length equals 11 residues. Germline V CDR1 and CDR2: SGHKS, YYEKEE (reference sequence). As DNA, the CDR3 is TGTTCCAGCAGCTTCGCTGAAAAACTGTTTTTT. Protein sequence: CSSSFAEKLFF. The whole variable domain, filled in from reference TRBV5-5 and TRBJ1-4, reads DAGVTQSPTHLIKTRGQQVTLRCSPISGHKSVSWYQQVLGQGPQFIFQYYEKEERGRGNFPDRFSARQFPNYSSELNVNALLLGDSALYLCSSSFAEKLFFGSGTQLSVL.

This clonotype was picked up a small number of times. The V call is TRBV5-1, the J call TRBJ2-3; the match to TRBD1 covers 7 bases. V gave up 4 bases and J gave up 0 bases; unmatched junction bases: 8. The CDR3 covers 16 residues. Germline V gene data show CDR1 as SGHRS and CDR2 as YFSETQ. CDR3 in DNA: TGCGCCAGCAGCCCCACCCCGACAGGGAGCACAGATACGCAGTATTTT. Protein product: CASSPTPTGSTDTQYF.

The chain is built from TRBV6-2 or TRBV6-3 and TRBJ2-4, with 7 bases fitting TRBD1. CDR3 length: 16 amino acids. The germline gives CDR1 MNHEY, CDR2 SVGEGT. V gave up 6 bases and J gave up 8 bases; unmatched junction bases: 16. CDR3 in amino acids: CASRTSLTGSVDIQYF. For the CDR3, the DNA is TGTGCCAGCAGAACCTCCTTGACAGGGTCGGTGGACATTCAGTACTTC.

This clonotype was detected ten times or more. The chain has TRBV5-1 and TRBJ2-3, with D uncertain. The CDR3 spans 16 residues. In germline, CDR1 is SGHRS, CDR2 YFSETQ. Trimming stripped 0 bases from V and 2 bases from J, with 13 bases between. The CDR3, as DNA: TGCGCCAGCAGCTTGGAGGTTGAAAGATACACAGATACGCAGTATTTT. Amino acid sequence: CASSLEVERYTDTQYF.

Ten or more counts support this clonotype. The chain recombines TRBV19 with TRBJ1-4; possible D gene TRBD1, 6 bases. The CDR3 sequence is 14 residues long. In germline, CDR1 is LNHDA, CDR2 SQIVND (reference sequence). V was shortened by 6 bases and J by 8 bases, with 16 bases between the two germline ends. CDR3 amino acids: CASSRGGGREKLFF. In DNA form, the CDR3 reads TGTGCCAGTAGCCGGGGTGGGGGCCGGGAAAAACTGTTTTTT.

There are many counts of this clonotype. In nucleotides, the CDR3 is TGTGCCAGCTCACCTTCGACAGGGGGCGGTGTAAATACGCAGTATTTT. Translation: CASSPSTGGGVNTQYF. This chain uses TRBV18 with TRBJ2-3, with TRBD1 matching 10 bases. Looked up from germline, CDR1 is KGHSH and CDR2 is LQKENI. The V gene end was trimmed by 3 bases and the J gene end by 7 bases; junction bases not matched to a gene: 10. The length of the CDR3 is 16 residues.

This clonotype occurred a few times. The V call is TRBV18, the J call TRBJ2-7; D is perhaps TRBD2 (7 bases). Trimming removed 2 bases at V and 7 bases at J, with 12 bases between. From germline, CDR1 is KGHSH and CDR2 LQKENI. There are 13 residues in the CDR3. CDR3 nucleotides: TGTGCCAGCTCACCAGCGGGGGCGGGGGAGCAGTACGTC. This codes for CASSPAGAGEQYV.

This clonotype was detected many times. V is TRBV6-5 and J is TRBJ2-7; no clear D. CDR1 is MNHEY, CDR2 SVGAGI, per germline. Trimming left V 2 bases short and J 5 bases short, with 16 bases between. This CDR3 is built from 15 residues. CDR3: CASSYEKVLVDEQYF. Here the CDR3 DNA reads TGTGCCAGCAGTTACGAAAAGGTGTTGGTAGACGAGCAGTACTTC.

The chain uses TRBV11-3 and TRBJ2-7; 8 positions match TRBD1. Germline V lookup: CDR1 SGHNT, CDR2 YENEEA. J was trimmed by 2 bases and V by 5 bases; bases with no gene match: 11. The CDR3 runs 16 residues. The CDR3 reads CASSRPEDRAPYEQYV. The DNA of the CDR3 is TGTGCCAGCAGCCGCCCCGAGGACAGGGCTCCCTACGAGCAGTACGTC.

This clonotype has a handful of counts. J is TRBJ2-2 and V is TRBV4-3; 12 bases fit TRBD2. The germline CDR1 and CDR2 sequences are LGHNA and YSLEER. V was clipped by 0 bases and J by 4 bases; unmatched bases: 6. CDR3 length: 18 amino acids. CDR3 coding DNA: TGCGCCAGCAGCCAAGAACGTCCGGGACTAGCGGGCACCGGGGAGCTGTTTTTT. Encoded protein: CASSQERPGLAGTGELFF.

This clonotype was counted between two and nine times. J is TRBJ2-5 and V is TRBV7-8, with 8 bases lining up with TRBD1. Unmatched junction bases numbered 10, after V lost 1 base and J lost 6 bases. Germline V gene lookup returns CDR1 SGHVS and CDR2 FQNEAQ. The CDR3 is 16 residues long. The CDR3 DNA reads as TGTGCCAGCAGCTTAGTAGGGCCAGGGGGCGACAAGACCCAGTACTTC. It translates to CASSLVGPGGDKTQYF.

There are many counts of this clonotype. The chain recombines TRBV4-2 with TRBJ2-2; 14 positions match TRBD2. The CDR3 contains 18 residues. With 4 bases clipped from V and 6 bases from J, the junction kept 10 bases outside the gene matches. In germline, CDR1 is LGHNA, CDR2 YNFKEQ. In DNA, the CDR3 is TGTGCCAGCAGCCGAAAGACTAGCGGGGGGGCCTATGCCGGGGAGCTGTTTTTT. Amino acids: CASSRKTSGGAYAGELFF.

This clonotype was picked up a small number of times. This CDR3 reads CASSSLGPSYEQYF. The CDR3 nucleotides read TGCGCCAGCAGCTCCTTAGGACCCTCCTACGAGCAGTACTTC. The chain carries TRBV5-1 and TRBJ2-7, with D hard to call. Looked up from germline, CDR1 is SGHRS and CDR2 is YFSETQ. There are 14 residues in the CDR3. Trimming shortened V by 3 bases and J by 0 bases, and 10 bases separated the two germline ends.

The sample holds one count of this clonotype. This may stem from a read error, because a much larger clone lies one nucleotide away. Here the CDR3 DNA reads TGCGCCAGCAGACAGGACCCGAACACCGGGGAGCCGTTTTTT. The encoded protein is CASRQDPNTGEPFF. The rearrangement joins TRBV4-3 to TRBJ2-2; D is perhaps TRBD1 or TRBD2 (5 bases each). This CDR3 comprises 14 residues. The germline CDR1 and CDR2 sequences are LGHNA and YSLEER.